One sample yielded the 26 T cell receptor beta chains listed below, sequenced in a study of blood T cell repertoires in COVID-19. Profiled with immunoSEQ multiplex PCR; TCRdb holds only in-frame clones, not every one. The table includes 200,000 to 250,000 clones, around 89% detected once. The sequenced material came from PBMCs or T cells enriched from blood (not recorded which). These receptors were obtained from a woman in her 30s who had recovered from COVID-19.

The chain joins TRBV5-6 to TRBJ2-1; no definite D call. Germline loops: CDR1 SGHDT, CDR2 YYEEEE. V was shortened by 1 base and J by 0 bases, with 8 bases between the two germline ends. This CDR3 region has 15 residues. Here the CDR3 reads CASSLRPGSYNEQFF. The CDR3, as DNA: TGTGCCAGCAGCTTGAGACCAGGCTCCTACAATGAGCAGTTCTTC.

The chain joins TRBV9 to TRBJ2-5, with 9 bases identical to TRBD1. Germline loops: CDR1 SGDLS, CDR2 YYNGEE. This CDR3 comprises 13 residues. Unmatched junction bases numbered 2, after V lost 3 bases and J lost 5 bases. The CDR3 loop is CASSGTGAETQYF. The CDR3, as DNA: TGTGCCAGCAGCGGGACAGGGGCCGAGACCCAGTACTTC.

This rearrangement joins TRBV19 to TRBJ1-1; D possibly corresponds to TRBD1 (6 bases). Germline loops: CDR1 LNHDA, CDR2 SQIVND (reference sequence). The CDR3 is 14 amino acids. V was clipped by 7 bases and J by 0 bases, with 12 bases between them. The chain's CDR3 is CASTSPGVNTEAFF. Here the CDR3 DNA reads TGTGCCAGTACTTCGCCAGGGGTGAACACTGAAGCTTTCTTT. Using reference TRBV19 and TRBJ1-1 for the parts outside the CDR3, the full variable domain is DGGITQSPKYLFRKEGQNVTLSCEQNLNHDAMYWYRQDPGQGLRLIYYSQIVNDFQKGDIAEGYSVSREKKESFPLTVTSAQKNPTAFYLCASTSPGVNTEAFFGQGTRLTVV.

CDR3 sequence (DNA): TGTGCCAGCAGCCCTGACAGGGTAATGAACACTGAAGCTTTCTTT. Protein sequence: CASSPDRVMNTEAFF. This rearrangement joins TRBV5-6 to TRBJ1-1, with TRBD1 matching over 7 bases. Germline lookup yields CDR1 SGHDT and CDR2 YYEEEE. Unmatched junction bases numbered 6, after V lost 4 bases and J lost 0 bases. CDR3 length equals 15 residues.

The chain couples TRBV18 to TRBJ2-7; the match to TRBD1 covers 9 bases. Germline assignment: CDR1 KGHSH and CDR2 LQKENI. This CDR3 comprises 15 residues. After removal of 1 base from V and 7 bases from J, the junction contained 8 bases not matched to a gene. Written as DNA, the CDR3 is TGTGCCAGCTCACCACTACGACAGGGGGTCGGGGAGCAGTACTTC. It yields the protein CASSPLRQGVGEQYF.

This clone showed up just a few times. The chain combines TRBV7-2 with TRBJ1-2; 8 positions agree with TRBD1. Per germline, CDR1 SGHTA and CDR2 FQGNSA. The CDR3 contains 12 residues. The V gene end was trimmed by 1 base and the J gene end by 8 bases; junction bases not matched to a gene: 0. CDR3 loop: CASSLDRGGYTF. The CDR3 bases are TGTGCCAGCAGCTTAGACAGGGGGGGCTACACCTTC.

The chain has TRBV27 and TRBJ1-1; 8 positions agree with TRBD1. The CDR3 contains 13 residues. The trim removed 5 bases at V and 3 bases at J, leaving 2 bases unmatched. Germline values: CDR1 MNHEY, CDR2 SMNVEV (reference sequence). The CDR3 bases are TGTGCCAGCAGTACGGACAGGGACACTGAAGCTTTCTTT. This translates into CASSTDRDTEAFF.

The chain links TRBV19 to TRBJ2-3; 9 nucleotides match TRBD2. Germline values: CDR1 LNHDA, CDR2 SQIVND (reference sequence). The CDR3 runs to 17 residues. V trimming: 3 bases; J trimming: 2 bases; junction bases outside the gene matches: 9. CDR3 in DNA: TGTGCCAGTAGTATTCTTCTGACTAGCGGCAACACAGATACGCAGTATTTT. Translation: CASSILLTSGNTDTQYF.

With regard to this clone: One end of the junction does not line up with germline, which may come from a read error. The J gene is TRBJ2-3, the V gene TRBV7-7, with D perhaps TRBD2 (5 bases). Germline V gives CDR1 SSHAT, CDR2 FNYEAQ (reference sequence). This CDR3 spans 15 amino acids. The DNA of the CDR3 is TGTGCTAGCAGCCCGATGTTCGGGGGCACAGATACGCAGTATTTT. This encodes CASSPMFGGTDTQYF.

V usage is TRBV5-6 and J usage is TRBJ1-5; D uncertain. CDR3 length: 14 residues. The germline gives CDR1 SGHDT, CDR2 YYEEEE. The V end lost 1 base, the J end lost 7 bases, and 12 bases lay between the germline ends. CDR3 loop: CASSLTAGNQPQHF. In DNA form, the CDR3 reads TGTGCCAGCAGCTTGACGGCAGGTAACCAGCCCCAGCATTTT.

The chain employs TRBV15 and TRBJ1-1; 11 bases agree with TRBD1. The ends lost 1 base at V and 2 bases at J; junction bases unmatched: 6. Germline CDR1 LNHNV, CDR2 YYDKDF (reference sequence). CDR3 length equals 17 residues. The CDR3: CATSRVGQGASNTEAFF. The CDR3 DNA is TGTGCCACCAGCAGAGTAGGACAGGGGGCGTCTAACACTGAAGCTTTCTTT.

This chain joins TRBV29-1 and TRBJ2-1, with 9 positions matching TRBD1. V trimming: 6 bases; J trimming: 2 bases; junction bases outside the gene matches: 2. Germline CDR1 reads SQVTM; CDR2 reads ANQGSEA. CDR3 length: 13 residues. The CDR3 protein is CSVRDRAYNEQFF. CDR3 sequence (DNA): TGCAGCGTCCGGGACAGGGCCTACAATGAGCAGTTCTTC.

The count of this clone is one. The CDR3 sequence is CSARAGNAFF. In DNA form, the CDR3 reads TGCAGTGCTAGAGCAGGGAACGCTTTCTTT. The chain links TRBV20-1 to TRBJ1-1; D is perhaps TRBD1 (5 bases). This CDR3 spans 10 amino acids. Trimming cost V 1 base and J 11 bases, with 8 bases left between them. The germline CDR1 and CDR2 sequences are DFQATT and SNEGSKA (reference sequence).

The J gene is TRBJ2-4, the V gene TRBV6-2 or TRBV6-3; TRBD2 is a possible D gene (5 bases). Germline V gives CDR1 MNHEY, CDR2 SVGEGT. V gave up 2 bases and J gave up 0 bases, with 20 bases separating them. The CDR3 covers 19 residues. CDR3 residues: CASSYVPGGPLKAKNIQYF. The DNA for the CDR3 is TGTGCCAGCAGTTACGTTCCCGGAGGCCCACTAAAAGCCAAAAACATTCAGTACTTC.

CDR3 coding DNA: TGTGCCAGCATTTCCCCAGGGGGCCTGGGCACTGAAGCTTTCTTT. Translation gives CASISPGGLGTEAFF. V gene TRBV2 combines with J gene TRBJ1-1; TRBD1 agrees at 8 bases. The germline V gene has CDR1 SNHLY and CDR2 FYNNEI. The CDR3 runs to 15 residues. V dropped 7 bases and J dropped 4; count of bases not matched to a gene: 11. The whole variable domain, remainder taken from reference TRBV2 and TRBJ1-1, is EPEVTQTPSHQVTQMGQEVILRCVPISNHLYFYWYRQILGQKVEFLVSFYNNEISEKSEIFDDQFSVERPDGSNFTLKIRSTKLEDSAMYFCASISPGGLGTEAFFGQGTRLTVV.

The rearrangement links TRBV6-1 to TRBJ1-5; weak D call: TRBD1 (5 bases). V shed 4 bases and J shed 1 base, with 17 bases lying between them. Germline V gives CDR1 MNHNS, CDR2 SASEGT. The CDR3 contains 17 residues. CDR3 in amino acids: CASSGTDGGWSNQPQHF. In nucleotides, the CDR3 is TGTGCCAGCAGTGGAACCGATGGGGGGTGGAGCAATCAGCCCCAGCATTTT.

With regard to this clone: Other DNA sequences from this sample encode an identical CDR3 as well. V and J are TRBV12-3 or TRBV12-4 and TRBJ1-1, with D possibly being TRBD1 (5 bases). The CDR3 loop spans 13 amino acids. V gave up 6 bases and J gave up 1 base, with 9 bases separating them. CDR3: CASSLGQNTEAFF. The CDR3 nucleotides are TGTGCCAGCAGCCTTGGACAGAACACTGAAGCTTTCTTT.

V gene TRBV10-3 combines with J gene TRBJ1-1, with D tentatively TRBD1 (6 bases). The CDR3 spans 13 residues. From germline, CDR1 is ENHRY and CDR2 SYGVKD. V was shortened by 4 bases and J by 3 bases, with 9 bases between the two germline ends. CDR3 DNA sequence: TGTGCCATCAGTGGAAGGACAGACACTGAAGCTTTCTTT. The encoded protein is CAISGRTDTEAFF.

The genes are TRBV29-1 and TRBJ1-2; weak D call: TRBD1 (5 bases). The V end was cut by 6 bases, the J end by 4 bases, with 9 bases between. Germline values: CDR1 SQVTM, CDR2 ANQGSEA. The CDR3 covers 11 residues. CDR3 sequence: CSVAGLYGYTF. The DNA for the CDR3 is TGCAGCGTCGCAGGGCTCTATGGCTACACCTTC.

The chain is built from TRBV9 and TRBJ2-2; 8 bases match TRBD2. The CDR3 is 15 amino acids. From germline, CDR1 is SGDLS and CDR2 YYNGEE. Trimming at V came to 0 bases and at J to 4 bases, leaving 2 bases not matched to a gene. CDR3 in amino acids: CASSVVGGGTGELFF. In DNA form, the CDR3 reads TGTGCCAGCAGCGTAGTCGGGGGGGGCACCGGGGAGCTGTTTTTT.

The CDR3 sequence: CASSFNAGDNEQFF. DNA for the CDR3: TGTGCCAGCAGCTTTAACGCCGGAGACAATGAGCAGTTCTTC. The gene calls are TRBV7-9 and TRBJ2-1; the D is unclear. The CDR3 length is 14 residues. Trimming shortened V by 3 bases and J by 5 bases, and 11 bases separated the two germline ends. Looked up from germline, CDR1 is SEHNR and CDR2 is FQNEAQ (reference sequence). Full variable domain (missing parts from reference TRBV7-9 and TRBJ2-1): DTGVSQNPRHKITKRGQNVTFRCDPISEHNRLYWYRQTLGQGPEFLTYFQNEAQLEKSRLLSDRFSAERPKGSFSTLEIQRTEQGDSAMYLCASSFNAGDNEQFFGPGTRLTVL.

The sample holds one count of this clone. The chain employs TRBV7-8 and TRBJ2-1; 10 bases align to TRBD2. Germline V gene data show CDR1 as SGHVS and CDR2 as FQNEAQ. V lost 1 base and J lost 4; bases outside the gene matches: 7. This CDR3 region has 17 residues. CDR3: CASSLVVLAGGYNEQFF. Here the CDR3 DNA reads TGTGCCAGCAGCTTAGTCGTTTTAGCGGGGGGATACAATGAGCAGTTCTTC.

V usage is TRBV19 and J usage is TRBJ1-2, with D perhaps TRBD1 (6 bases). Per germline, CDR1 LNHDA and CDR2 SQIVND (reference sequence). V shed 6 bases and J shed 6 bases, with 17 bases lying between them. The CDR3 is 14 residues long. Here the CDR3 reads CASRSTGTTNGYTF. The CDR3 DNA follows: TGTGCCAGTAGATCGACCGGGACAACCAATGGCTACACCTTC.

This clone appeared a few times. The chain has TRBV12-5 and TRBJ1-2, with 11 bases matching TRBD1. This CDR3 spans 17 amino acids. Trimming removed 6 bases from V and 5 bases from J; junction bases left unmatched: 14. Germline lookup yields CDR1 LGHNT and CDR2 FRNRAP. Here the CDR3 reads CASGRHQSGTGGYGYTF. In DNA, the CDR3 is TGTGCTAGTGGACGACATCAATCCGGGACAGGGGGTTATGGCTACACCTTC.

The chain uses TRBV7-8 and TRBJ2-1; a possible D gene is TRBD2 (6 bases). The CDR3 contains 14 residues. The germline gives CDR1 SGHVS, CDR2 FQNEAQ. V lost 3 bases, J lost 5 bases, and 11 bases lay in between. CDR3 coding DNA: TGTGCCAGCAGCTTCTGGGACTCTAACAATGAGCAGTTCTTC. It is translated as CASSFWDSNNEQFF.

A single count supports this clone. The CDR3 nucleotides read TGTGCCAGCAGCTTGGAAGGTGGGAGGACTGAAGCTTTCTTT. This encodes CASSLEGGRTEAFF. The rearrangement uses TRBV5-4 and TRBJ1-1; D is uncertain. With 0 bases removed from V and 5 bases from J, the gap between germline ends came to 11 bases. Looked up from germline, CDR1 is SGHNT and CDR2 is YYREEE (reference sequence). The CDR3 has 14 residues. Using reference TRBV5-4 and TRBJ1-1 for the parts outside the CDR3, the full variable domain is ETGVTQSPTHLIKTRGQQVTLRCSSQSGHNTVSWYQQALGQGPQFIFQYYREEENGRGNFPPRFSGLQFPNYSSELNVNALELDDSALYLCASSLEGGRTEAFFGQGTRLTVV.